This paragraph reports one T cell receptor (beta chain). This sample is part of a study of blood T cell repertoires in COVID-19. Study-wide context: Researchers got acute and convalescent COVID-19 samples from the United States, Italy and Spain. Sources were T cells, B-cell-depleted T cells, or PBMCs; the material itself was cDNA or gDNA.

Per the study methods: Estimation of nucleated cell counts was performed using reference gene primer amplification. The table came from immunoSEQ multiplex PCR; TCRdb's copy has only in-frame clones and leaves some out. V and J calls and clone size are copied from that table; D and trimming were computed from the DNA. This sample has 380,000 or so clones; 88% occur once, and the top ten carry around 1.9%. The ends lost 5 bases at V and 8 bases at J; junction bases unmatched: 9. Germline V gives CDR1 MNHNY, CDR2 SVGAGI (reference sequence). The CDR3 has 15 amino acids. This TCR was recovered from a woman between 35 and 50 years old with acute COVID-19. Sequencing was carried out using PBMCs or T cells enriched from blood (not recorded which). V gene TRBV6-6 combines with J gene TRBJ1-6; the match to TRBD1 covers 7 bases. In nucleotides, the CDR3 is TGTGCCAGCAGTAAGGACAGGCCCTCTTATTCACCCCTCCACTTT. Translating it yields CASSKDRPSYSPLHF.